This entry lists 4 T cell receptor beta chains sequenced from one sample in a study of cytomegalovirus exposure and HLA in healthy donors. The PCR made use of 60 Vbeta and 13 Jbeta primers. Generated by immunoSEQ multiplex PCR, the TCRdb table keeps only in-frame clones and is missing some. The sample records over 150,000 clones, over 70% being singletons. The sample comprised PBMCs. The receptors originated from a woman in her thirties in good health and CMV-seronegative.

The rearrangement links TRBV11-2 to TRBJ2-3, with a possible D match to TRBD1 (6 bases). V shed 10 bases and J shed 0 bases, with 11 bases lying between them. Germline loops: CDR1 SGHAT, CDR2 FQNNGV. The CDR3 loop spans 13 amino acids. CDR3 in amino acids: CATRQASTDTQYF. The CDR3 DNA reads as TGTGCCACAAGACAGGCTAGCACAGATACGCAGTATTTT.

This chain links TRBV6-6 with TRBJ2-2; D gene ambiguous. V was clipped by 0 bases and J by 0 bases, with 8 bases between them. The germline CDR1 and CDR2 sequences are MNHNY and SVGAGI (reference sequence). The CDR3 is 16 residues long. The CDR3, as DNA: TGTGCCAGCAGTTACTCGAGCGAGTCGAACACCGGGGAGCTGTTTTTT. This encodes CASSYSSESNTGELFF.

In the case of this clone: The same CDR3 arises from other DNA sequences in this sample as well. V gene TRBV4-3 combines with J gene TRBJ2-5, with a tentative D call TRBD2 (7 bases). There are 15 residues in the CDR3. Per the germline V gene, CDR1 is LGHNA and CDR2 is YSLEER. Trimming left V 0 bases short and J 2 bases short, with 10 bases between. The CDR3 reads CASSQEGRGQETQYF. CDR3 sequence (DNA): TGCGCCAGCAGCCAAGAAGGGAGGGGGCAAGAGACCCAGTACTTC.

The V and J genes are TRBV27 and TRBJ2-4; 8 bases map to TRBD1. After removal of 6 bases from V and 9 bases from J, the junction contained 10 bases not matched to a gene. CDR1 is MNHEY and CDR2 is SMNVEV in the germline V gene (reference sequence). The CDR3 loop spans 14 amino acids. The CDR3 DNA reads as TGTGCCAGCAGGTTAGCAGGGGGCGCCGGCATTCAGTACTTC. It encodes CASRLAGGAGIQYF.